The rows below give T cell receptor beta chains drawn from one sample of a study of T cell responses to AZD1222 COVID-19 vaccine. Data came from immunoSEQ multiplex PCR; TCRdb stores just in-frame clones and leaves some out. Here the sample spans about 86,000 clones, over 85% being singletons. Sequenced material: peripheral blood, taken 28 days after the second AZD1222 dose. The receptors come from an adult who received the AZD1222 COVID-19 vaccine. Both conserved end residues are part of each CDR3. Each record gives: D gene, clone size, J gene, V gene, CDR3 protein, CDR3 DNA. D genes are given only for firm matches. Some rows mark clone size as missing; the rest say once, few, many or name a class of expanded clone.

- - TRBJ1-1 TRBV5-6 CASAVGDNKAFF TGTGCCAGCGCGGTGGGGGATAATAAAGCTTTCTTT
TRBD1 - TRBJ1-2 TRBV19 CASSKTGGLLYGYTF TGTGCCAGTAGTAAAACAGGGGGCCTACTCTATGGCTACACCTTC
TRBD2 - TRBJ2-7 TRBV7-9 CASSKLAGEFDEQYF TGTGCCAGCAGCAAACTAGCGGGGGAGTTCGACGAGCAGTACTTC
TRBD2 - TRBJ2-3 TRBV9 CASSVGGSGDTDTQYF TGTGCCAGCAGCGTAGGTGGTAGCGGGGATACAGATACGCAGTATTTT
TRBD1 - TRBJ2-7 TRBV6-2/TRBV6-3 CASSYLAGTGFDEQYF TGTGCCAGCAGTTACTTAGCCGGGACAGGGTTTGACGAGCAGTACTTC
- once TRBJ1-1 TRBV6-2/TRBV6-3 CASSYSRGGEAFF TGTGCCAGCAGTTACTCGAGGGGCGGGGAAGCTTTCTTT
TRBD1 - TRBJ2-7 TRBV24-1 CATSCRTGWIEQYF TGTGCCACCAGTTGCCGGACAGGGTGGATCGAGCAGTACTTC
- - TRBJ2-1 TRBV6-4 CASSDSRTDGNEQFF TGTGCCAGCAGTGACTCGAGAACCGACGGAAATGAGCAGTTCTTC
- - TRBJ2-5 TRBV6-5 CASSIARETQYF TGTGCCAGCAGTATCGCAAGGGAGACCCAGTACTTC
- - TRBJ1-2 TRBV27 CASSQGLHYGYTF TGTGCCAGCAGCCAAGGGCTGCACTATGGCTACACCTTC
- - TRBJ2-2 TRBV5-1 CASSLGRNTGELFF TGCGCCAGCAGCTTGGGTAGGAACACCGGGGAGCTGTTTTTT
TRBD2 - TRBJ2-5 TRBV6-2/TRBV6-3 CASSYSVGGSQETQYF TGTGCCAGCAGTTACTCTGTCGGGGGGTCCCAAGAGACCCAGTACTTC
- - TRBJ2-7 TRBV13 CASSWSTVLTSSEQYF TGTGCCAGCAGTTGGAGCACAGTTCTCACGTCCTCCGAGCAGTACTTC
- - TRBJ1-2 TRBV3-1/TRBV3-2 CASSQNSGTRHFSF TGTGCCAGCAGCCAAAACTCCGGGACACGGCACTTTTCCTTC
TRBD1 - TRBJ2-2 TRBV6-5 CASKDRGGNTGELFF TGTGCCAGCAAAGACAGGGGCGGGAACACCGGGGAGCTGTTTTTT
- - TRBJ1-1 TRBV6-1 CASSEGRVTNTEAFF TGTGCCAGCAGTGAAGGCAGGGTAACAAACACTGAAGCTTTCTTT
TRBD1 few TRBJ1-2 TRBV7-3 CASSLAPPDRGNYGYTF TGTGCCAGCAGCTTAGCCCCCCCCGACAGGGGGAACTATGGCTACACCTTC
- few TRBJ1-2 TRBV7-2 CASSFRHSLYGYTF TGTGCCAGCAGCTTCCGGCACAGCCTCTATGGCTACACCTTC
- - TRBJ1-2 TRBV12-3/TRBV12-4 CASSTTYGYTF TGTGCCAGCAGTACAACATATGGCTACACCTTC
TRBD1 - TRBJ1-1 TRBV15 CATSRELGKTGGTEAFF TGTGCCACCAGCAGAGAATTAGGAAAGACAGGGGGCACTGAAGCTTTCTTT
- once TRBJ2-5 TRBV11-2 CASSFPRGNQETQYF TGTGCCAGCAGCTTCCCCCGGGGGAACCAAGAGACCCAGTACTTC
- - TRBJ1-4 TRBV18 CASSPGRINEKLFF TGTGCCAGCTCACCAGGGCGGATTAATGAAAAACTGTTTTTT
TRBD1 few TRBJ2-2 TRBV9 CASSPRTGNTGELFF TGTGCCAGCAGCCCCCGGACAGGGAACACCGGGGAGCTGTTTTTT
- once TRBJ2-1 TRBV7-3 CASSLNAGVSYNEQFF TGTGCCAGCAGCCTAAACGCAGGGGTCTCCTACAATGAGCAGTTCTTC
- - TRBJ1-1 TRBV21-1 CASRGLQLNMNTEAFF TGTGCCAGCAGGGGTCTGCAGTTAAACATGAACACTGAAGCTTTCTTT
TRBD2 - TRBJ2-7 TRBV7-6 CASSSLAGGSYEQYF TGTGCCAGCAGCTCACTAGCGGGGGGTTCCTACGAGCAGTACTTC
- - TRBJ1-4 TRBV5-3 CARRAGQNEKLFF TGTGCCAGAAGGGCGGGACAAAATGAAAAACTGTTTTTT
TRBD1 - TRBJ2-5 TRBV3-1/TRBV3-2 CASSQDLNRGQETQYF TGTGCCAGCAGCCAAGATTTAAACAGGGGGCAAGAGACCCAGTACTTC
TRBD1 once TRBJ1-6 TRBV11-2 CASSQQGASSNSPLHF TGTGCCAGCAGCCAACAGGGGGCCTCGAGTAATTCACCCCTCCACTTT
- once TRBJ1-4 TRBV5-5 CASSLLWVNEKLFF TGTGCCAGCAGCCTGCTTTGGGTTAATGAAAAACTGTTTTTT
TRBD1 - TRBJ1-4 TRBV6-5 CASSFGTGGKLFF TGTGCCAGCAGCTTCGGGACAGGGGGAAAACTGTTTTTT
TRBD1 - TRBJ2-3 TRBV29-1 CSVERTGTTSTDTQYF TGCAGCGTTGAAAGGACAGGGACCACATCCACAGATACGCAGTATTTT
TRBD2 - TRBJ2-2 TRBV24-1 CATSDWTSGGTGELFF TGTGCCACCAGTGATTGGACTAGCGGGGGCACCGGGGAGCTGTTTTTT
- - TRBJ1-2 TRBV4-2 CASSQAGVEYGYTF TGTGCCAGCAGCCAAGCAGGGGTGGAGTATGGCTACACCTTC
TRBD1 - TRBJ2-7 TRBV18 CASSPSQGAYEQYF TGTGCCAGCTCACCTAGTCAGGGGGCTTACGAGCAGTACTTC
- - TRBJ2-5 TRBV5-6 CASSLAGWAGRGETQYF TGTGCCAGCAGCTTGGCTGGTTGGGCGGGACGGGGAGAGACCCAGTACTTC
TRBD1 - TRBJ2-7 TRBV28 CASSNRDRGYSEQYF TGTGCCAGCAGTAACCGGGACAGGGGCTACTCCGAGCAGTACTTC
- once TRBJ1-1 TRBV19 CASGYRELNTEAFF TGTGCCAGTGGGTACAGGGAGCTAAACACTGAAGCTTTCTTT
TRBD2 - TRBJ2-2 TRBV2 CASRKTSGGIGELFF TGTGCCAGCAGAAAGACTAGCGGGGGAATCGGGGAGCTGTTTTTT
- - TRBJ1-4 TRBV19 CASKPSNEKLFF TGTGCCAGTAAACCGAGCAATGAAAAACTGTTTTTT
- - TRBJ2-1 TRBV5-1 CASSSITDPYNEQFF TGCGCCAGCAGCTCGATAACCGACCCCTACAATGAGCAGTTCTTC
- - TRBJ2-6 TRBV25-1 CASTTAGANVLTF TGTGCCAGCACCACAGCTGGGGCCAACGTCCTGACTTTC
- - TRBJ1-6 TRBV23-1 CATRVRDGGEIKISSYNSPLHF TGCGCCACCAGAGTCCGCGACGGGGGCGAAATTAAAATAAGCTCCTATAATTCACCCCTCCACTTT
- - TRBJ1-5 TRBV27 CASHGGNSNQPQHF TGTGCCAGCCACGGGGGGAATAGCAATCAGCCCCAGCATTTT
- - TRBJ1-5 TRBV11-2 CASSQGNQPQHF TGTGCCAGCAGCCAGGGGAATCAGCCCCAGCATTTT
TRBD1 - TRBJ1-2 TRBV12-5 CASGLVPTGGVYGYTF TGTGCTAGTGGTTTGGTACCCACAGGGGGCGTCTATGGCTACACCTTC
TRBD1 - TRBJ1-6 TRBV5-1 CASSLKHSWTGGSSYNSPLHF TGCGCCAGCAGCTTGAAACATTCGTGGACAGGGGGGAGCTCCTATAATTCACCCCTCCACTTT
- - TRBJ2-7 TRBV7-8 CASSLLHYEQYF TGTGCCAGCAGCTTATTGCACTACGAGCAGTACTTC
- - TRBJ1-4 TRBV5-4 CASSFGTATNEKLFF TGTGCCAGCAGCTTCGGGACCGCAACTAATGAAAAACTGTTTTTT